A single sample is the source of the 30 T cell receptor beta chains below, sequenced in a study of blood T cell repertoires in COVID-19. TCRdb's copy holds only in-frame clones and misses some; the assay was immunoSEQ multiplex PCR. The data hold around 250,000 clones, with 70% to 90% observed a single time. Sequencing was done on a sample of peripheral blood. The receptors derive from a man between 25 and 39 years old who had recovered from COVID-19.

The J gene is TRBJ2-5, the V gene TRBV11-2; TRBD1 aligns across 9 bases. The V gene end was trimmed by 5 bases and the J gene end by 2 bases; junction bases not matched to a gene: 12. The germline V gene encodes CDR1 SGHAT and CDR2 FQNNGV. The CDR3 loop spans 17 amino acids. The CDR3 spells CASSDDRTGAGQETQYF. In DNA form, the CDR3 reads TGTGCCAGCAGCGACGATAGGACAGGGGCTGGTCAAGAGACCCAGTACTTC.

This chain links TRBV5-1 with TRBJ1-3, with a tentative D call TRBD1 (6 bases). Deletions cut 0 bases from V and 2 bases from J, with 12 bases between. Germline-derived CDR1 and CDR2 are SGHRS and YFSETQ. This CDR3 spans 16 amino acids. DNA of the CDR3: TGCGCCAGCAGCTTGGAAATAGGGGGAGCTGGAAACACCATATATTTT. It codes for CASSLEIGGAGNTIYF.

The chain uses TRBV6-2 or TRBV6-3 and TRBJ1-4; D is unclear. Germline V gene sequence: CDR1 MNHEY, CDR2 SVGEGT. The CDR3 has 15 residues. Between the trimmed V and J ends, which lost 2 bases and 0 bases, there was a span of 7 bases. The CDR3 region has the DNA TGTGCCAGCAGTTACGAGTACGCAACTAATGAAAAACTGTTTTTT. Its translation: CASSYEYATNEKLFF.

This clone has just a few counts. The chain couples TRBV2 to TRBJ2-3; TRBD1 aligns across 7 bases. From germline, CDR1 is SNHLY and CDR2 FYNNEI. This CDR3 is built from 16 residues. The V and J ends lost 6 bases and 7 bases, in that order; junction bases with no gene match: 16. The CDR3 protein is CASRTGAGPRVNTQYF. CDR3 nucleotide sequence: TGTGCCAGCAGAACAGGGGCGGGCCCCCGGGTTAATACGCAGTATTTT.

CDR3 DNA sequence: TGCGCCAGCAGCCCGTGGAGACGCTCGAGTGAAAAACTGTTTTTT. This sequence encodes CASSPWRRSSEKLFF. This chain uses TRBV4-1 with TRBJ1-4; D unresolved. The CDR3 consists of 15 residues. V was clipped by 4 bases and J by 7 bases, with 16 bases between them. The germline V gene has CDR1 MGHRA and CDR2 YSYEKL.

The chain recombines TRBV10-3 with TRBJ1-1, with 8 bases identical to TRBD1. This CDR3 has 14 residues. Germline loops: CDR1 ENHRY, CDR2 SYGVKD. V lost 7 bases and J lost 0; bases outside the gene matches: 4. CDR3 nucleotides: TGTGCCATCACAGGGGGCTCCATGAACACTGAAGCTTTCTTT. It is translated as CAITGGSMNTEAFF.

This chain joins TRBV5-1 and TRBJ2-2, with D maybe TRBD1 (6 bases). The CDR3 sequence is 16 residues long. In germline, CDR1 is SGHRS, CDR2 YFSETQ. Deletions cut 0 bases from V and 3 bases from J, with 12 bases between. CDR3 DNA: TGCGCCAGCAGCTTGGCTGGCAGGGGTTACACCGGGGAGCTGTTTTTT. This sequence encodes CASSLAGRGYTGELFF.

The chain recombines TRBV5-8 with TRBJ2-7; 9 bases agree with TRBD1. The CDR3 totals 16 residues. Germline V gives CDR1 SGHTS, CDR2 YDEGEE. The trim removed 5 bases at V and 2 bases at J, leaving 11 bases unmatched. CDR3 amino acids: CASSPIPGQGPYEQYF. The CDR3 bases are TGTGCCAGCAGTCCCATTCCGGGACAGGGCCCCTACGAGCAGTACTTC.

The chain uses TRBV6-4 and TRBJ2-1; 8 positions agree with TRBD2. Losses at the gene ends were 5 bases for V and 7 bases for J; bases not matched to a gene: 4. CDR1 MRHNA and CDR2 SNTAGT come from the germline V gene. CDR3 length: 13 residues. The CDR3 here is CASSTGGHNEQFF. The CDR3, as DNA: TGTGCCAGCAGTACGGGGGGGCATAATGAGCAGTTCTTC.

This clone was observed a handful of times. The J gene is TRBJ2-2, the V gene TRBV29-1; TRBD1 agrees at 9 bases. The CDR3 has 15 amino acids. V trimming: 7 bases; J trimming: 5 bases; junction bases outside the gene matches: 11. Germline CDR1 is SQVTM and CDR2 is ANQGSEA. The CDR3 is CSARKQGARTGELFF. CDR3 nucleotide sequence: TGCAGCGCCCGGAAACAGGGGGCGCGTACCGGGGAGCTGTTTTTT.

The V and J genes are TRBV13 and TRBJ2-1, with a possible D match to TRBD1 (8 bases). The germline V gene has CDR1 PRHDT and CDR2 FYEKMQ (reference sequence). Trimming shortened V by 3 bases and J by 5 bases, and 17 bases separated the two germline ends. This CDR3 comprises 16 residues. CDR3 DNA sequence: TGTGCCAGCAGCTTCGGACAGGGAGGGGATAACAATGAGCAGTTCTTC. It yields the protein CASSFGQGGDNNEQFF.

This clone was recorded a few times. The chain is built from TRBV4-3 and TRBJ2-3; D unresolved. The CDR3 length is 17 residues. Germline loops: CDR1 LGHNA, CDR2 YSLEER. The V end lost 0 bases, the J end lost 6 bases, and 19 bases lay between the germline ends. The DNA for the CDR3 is TGCGCCAGCAGCCAAGATGGCTCCACAGCCGCCCCGGATACGCAGTATTTT. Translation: CASSQDGSTAAPDTQYF.

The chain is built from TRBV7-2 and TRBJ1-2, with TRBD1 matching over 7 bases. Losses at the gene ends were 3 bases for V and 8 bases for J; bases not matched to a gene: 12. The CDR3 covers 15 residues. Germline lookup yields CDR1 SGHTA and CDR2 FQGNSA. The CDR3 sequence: CASSLTPGTAAGYTF. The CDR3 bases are TGTGCCAGCAGCTTGACCCCCGGGACAGCTGCCGGCTACACCTTC.

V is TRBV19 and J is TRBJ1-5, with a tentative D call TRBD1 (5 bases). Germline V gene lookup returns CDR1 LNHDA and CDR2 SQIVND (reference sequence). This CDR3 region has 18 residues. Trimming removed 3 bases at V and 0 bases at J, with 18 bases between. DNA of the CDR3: TGTGCCAGTAGTATGGACACCTCAACTGCGTATAGCAATCAGCCCCAGCATTTT. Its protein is CASSMDTSTAYSNQPQHF.

The CDR3 DNA sequence: TGTGCCAGCAGCGGTTGGGGCCAGGGGTCTAACTATGGCTACACCTTC. Translating it yields CASSGWGQGSNYGYTF. The genes are TRBV5-4 and TRBJ1-2, with a possible D match to TRBD1 (6 bases). The CDR3 has 16 residues. Trimming shortened V by 4 bases and J by 0 bases, and 16 bases separated the two germline ends. Germline V gene sequence: CDR1 SGHNT, CDR2 YYREEE (reference sequence). Combining the CDR3 with reference TRBV5-4 and TRBJ1-2 gives the whole variable domain ETGVTQSPTHLIKTRGQQVTLRCSSQSGHNTVSWYQQALGQGPQFIFQYYREEENGRGNFPPRFSGLQFPNYSSELNVNALELDDSALYLCASSGWGQGSNYGYTFGSGTRLTVV.

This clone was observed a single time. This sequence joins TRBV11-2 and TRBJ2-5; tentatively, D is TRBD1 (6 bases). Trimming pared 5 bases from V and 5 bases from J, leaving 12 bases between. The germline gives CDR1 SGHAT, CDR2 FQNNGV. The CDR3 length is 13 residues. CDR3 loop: CASSGQLEETQYF. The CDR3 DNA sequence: TGTGCCAGCAGCGGACAGCTCGAGGAGACCCAGTACTTC.

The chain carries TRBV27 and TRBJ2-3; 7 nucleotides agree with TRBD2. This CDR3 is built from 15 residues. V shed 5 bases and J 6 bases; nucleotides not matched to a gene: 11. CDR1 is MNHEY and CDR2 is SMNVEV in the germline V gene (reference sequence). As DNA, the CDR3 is TGTGCCAGCAGTACCACGGGGAGGGGTTTGGATACGCAGTATTTT. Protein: CASSTTGRGLDTQYF.

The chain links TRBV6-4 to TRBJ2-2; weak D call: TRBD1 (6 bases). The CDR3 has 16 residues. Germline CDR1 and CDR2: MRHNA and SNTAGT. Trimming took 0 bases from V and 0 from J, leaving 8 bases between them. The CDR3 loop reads CASSDSGGPNTGELFF. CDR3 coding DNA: TGTGCCAGCAGTGACTCAGGGGGTCCGAACACCGGGGAGCTGTTTTTT.

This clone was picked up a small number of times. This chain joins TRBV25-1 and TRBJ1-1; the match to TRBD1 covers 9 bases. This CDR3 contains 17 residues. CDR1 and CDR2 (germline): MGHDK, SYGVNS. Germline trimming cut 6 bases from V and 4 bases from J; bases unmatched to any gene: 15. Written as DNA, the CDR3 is TGTGCCAGCAGCCCGGTCGGGACAGGGAGGTTAGGCACTGAAGCTTTCTTT. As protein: CASSPVGTGRLGTEAFF.

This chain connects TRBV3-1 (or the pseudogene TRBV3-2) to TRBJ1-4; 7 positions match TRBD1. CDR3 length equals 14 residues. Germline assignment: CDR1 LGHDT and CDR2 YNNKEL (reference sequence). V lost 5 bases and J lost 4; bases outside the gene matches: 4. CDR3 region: CASSSGQYNEKLFF. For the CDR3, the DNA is TGTGCCAGCAGCTCGGGACAGTATAATGAAAAACTGTTTTTT.

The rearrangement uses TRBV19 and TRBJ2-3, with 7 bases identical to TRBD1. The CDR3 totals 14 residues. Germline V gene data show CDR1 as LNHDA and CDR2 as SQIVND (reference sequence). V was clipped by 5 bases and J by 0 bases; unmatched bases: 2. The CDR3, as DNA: TGTGCCAGTAGTGACAGGGTTAGCACAGATACGCAGTATTTT. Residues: CASSDRVSTDTQYF.

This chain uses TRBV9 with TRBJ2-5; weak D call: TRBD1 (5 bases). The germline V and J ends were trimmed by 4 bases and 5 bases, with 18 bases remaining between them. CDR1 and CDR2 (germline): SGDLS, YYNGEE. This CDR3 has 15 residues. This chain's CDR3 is CASSPTSQGFETQYF. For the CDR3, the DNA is TGTGCCAGCAGCCCCACCAGCCAGGGCTTCGAGACCCAGTACTTC.

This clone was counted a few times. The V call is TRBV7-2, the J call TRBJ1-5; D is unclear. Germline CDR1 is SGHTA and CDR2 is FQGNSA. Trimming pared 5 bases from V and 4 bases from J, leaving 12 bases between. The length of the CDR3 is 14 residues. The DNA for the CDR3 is TGTGCCAGCAGCCCAGAAACGGGTAATCAGCCCCAGCATTTT. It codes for CASSPETGNQPQHF.

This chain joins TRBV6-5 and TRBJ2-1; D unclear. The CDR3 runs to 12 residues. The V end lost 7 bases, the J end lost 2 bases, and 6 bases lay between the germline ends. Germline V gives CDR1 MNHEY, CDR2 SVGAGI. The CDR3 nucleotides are TGTGCCAGCAAGTCAGCCTACAATGAGCAGTTCTTC. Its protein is CASKSAYNEQFF.

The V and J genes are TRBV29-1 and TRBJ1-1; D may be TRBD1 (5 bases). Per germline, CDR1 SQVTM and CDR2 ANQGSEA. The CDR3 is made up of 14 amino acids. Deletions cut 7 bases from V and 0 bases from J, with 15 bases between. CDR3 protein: CSAMTAGMNTEAFF. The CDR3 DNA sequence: TGCAGCGCAATGACGGCAGGGATGAACACTGAAGCTTTCTTT.

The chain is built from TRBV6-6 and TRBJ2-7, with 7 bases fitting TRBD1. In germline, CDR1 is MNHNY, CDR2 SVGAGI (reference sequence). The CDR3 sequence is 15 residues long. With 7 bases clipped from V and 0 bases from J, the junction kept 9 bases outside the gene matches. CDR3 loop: CASNRDRPSSYEQYF. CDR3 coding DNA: TGTGCCAGCAATAGGGACAGACCGAGCTCCTACGAGCAGTACTTC.

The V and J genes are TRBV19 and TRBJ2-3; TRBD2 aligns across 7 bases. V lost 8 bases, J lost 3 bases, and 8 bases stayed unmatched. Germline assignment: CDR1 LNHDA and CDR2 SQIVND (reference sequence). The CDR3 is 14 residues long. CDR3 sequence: CASSPIGGTDTQYF. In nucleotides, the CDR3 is TGTGCCAGTTCCCCTATCGGGGGGACAGATACGCAGTATTTT.

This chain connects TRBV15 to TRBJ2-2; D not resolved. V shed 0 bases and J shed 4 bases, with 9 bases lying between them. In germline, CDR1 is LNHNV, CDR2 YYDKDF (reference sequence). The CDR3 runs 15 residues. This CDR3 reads CATSRDMRSTGELFF. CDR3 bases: TGTGCCACCAGCAGAGATATGAGGTCCACCGGGGAGCTGTTTTTT.

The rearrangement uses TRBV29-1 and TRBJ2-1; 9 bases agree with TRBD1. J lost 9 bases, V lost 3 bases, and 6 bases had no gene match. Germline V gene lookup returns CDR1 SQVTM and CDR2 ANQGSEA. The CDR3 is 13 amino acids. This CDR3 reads CSVDRTGGLEQFF. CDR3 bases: TGCAGCGTTGACAGAACAGGGGGCCTTGAGCAGTTCTTC.

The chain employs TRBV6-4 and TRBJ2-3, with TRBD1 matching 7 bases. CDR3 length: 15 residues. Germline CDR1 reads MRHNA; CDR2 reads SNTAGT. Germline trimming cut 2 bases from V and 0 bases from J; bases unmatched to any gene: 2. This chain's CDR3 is CASSDPGQSTDTQYF. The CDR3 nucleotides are TGTGCCAGCAGTGACCCGGGACAGAGCACAGATACGCAGTATTTT.